The source of this T cell receptor (beta chain) is a study of blood T cells in healthy people across ages. Sample-barcoded 5' priming and a J-beta primer mix drove a second PCR of 7 to 11 cycles. MiXCR, run by TCRdb on the 5' RACE reads, gives a single entry per CDR3 protein. The sample carries 600,000 or so distinct CDR3 sequences, less than 60% recorded once. CDR1 is DFQATT, CDR2 SNEGSKA, per germline (reference sequence). The ends lost 4 bases at V and 6 bases at J; junction bases unmatched: 8. The CDR3 is 14 residues long. This receptor was taken from a man older than 75 in good health. The J gene is TRBJ2-3, the V gene TRBV20-1; 9 positions agree with TRBD2. Material for sequencing was blood. The CDR3 DNA reads as TGCAGTGCTATGGGGCGGGAGGGCCTCGATACGCAGTATTTT. Translation gives CSAMGREGLDTQYF.